The rows below give T cell receptor beta chains drawn from one sample of a study of blood T cell repertoires in COVID-19. The table came from immunoSEQ multiplex PCR; TCRdb's copy has only in-frame clones and leaves some out. The repertoire includes around 46,000 clones, 80% to 90% of them detected once, and 7% to 9% sits in the top ten. Sequencing was done on a sample of peripheral blood. Every receptor here comes from a man between 50 and 59 years old with acute or convalescent COVID-19. Each CDR3 is given with its conserved first and last residue. Fields, in order: J gene, clone size, D gene, V gene, CDR3 DNA, CDR3 protein. The D gene is left open where the match is weak. Size is omitted from some rows. Given values are once, few, many or a class for expanded clones.

J gene: TRBJ1-5; clone size: -; D gene: -; V gene: TRBV4-1; CDR3 DNA: TGCGCCAGCAGCCCGAGCCGCTCTGACCCGGGGGGAAATCAGCCCCAGCATTTT; CDR3 protein: CASSPSRSDPGGNQPQHF
J gene: TRBJ2-3; clone size: -; D gene: TRBD2; V gene: TRBV18; CDR3 DNA: TGTGCCAGCTCACCACTAGCGGGAATCAGGGATACGCAGTATTTT; CDR3 protein: CASSPLAGIRDTQYF
J gene: TRBJ1-5; clone size: -; D gene: -; V gene: TRBV7-8; CDR3 DNA: TGTGCCAGCAGCTTACAGACGGACACGGGTCGGCCCCAGCATTTT; CDR3 protein: CASSLQTDTGRPQHF
J gene: TRBJ1-4; clone size: once; D gene: TRBD1; V gene: TRBV15; CDR3 DNA: TGTGCCACCAGCAGAGATGGGGCAGGGGGCCGTAATGAAAAACTGTTTTTT; CDR3 protein: CATSRDGAGGRNEKLFF
J gene: TRBJ1-3; clone size: -; D gene: -; V gene: TRBV7-9; CDR3 DNA: TGTGCCAGCAGCTCAAGACAGGCCGGGAACACCATATATTTT; CDR3 protein: CASSSRQAGNTIYF
J gene: TRBJ2-7; clone size: once; D gene: TRBD1; V gene: TRBV25-1; CDR3 DNA: TGTGCCAGCAGTGGACAGGGCCACGAGCAGTACTTC; CDR3 protein: CASSGQGHEQYF
J gene: TRBJ2-3; clone size: once; D gene: -; V gene: TRBV6-5; CDR3 DNA: TGTGCCAGCTTCGAGCGGTACCGCACAGATACGCAGTATTTT; CDR3 protein: CASFERYRTDTQYF
J gene: TRBJ1-5; clone size: -; D gene: TRBD1; V gene: TRBV19; CDR3 DNA: TGTGCCAGTAGTATATCCAAACAGGGGCCAAGCAATCAGCCCCAGCATTTT; CDR3 protein: CASSISKQGPSNQPQHF
J gene: TRBJ2-1; clone size: -; D gene: -; V gene: TRBV28; CDR3 DNA: TGTGCCAGCAGTTTATGGGGAGCAGCCTCCTACAATGAGCAGTTCTTC; CDR3 protein: CASSLWGAASYNEQFF
J gene: TRBJ1-4; clone size: -; D gene: -; V gene: TRBV4-3; CDR3 DNA: TGCGCCAGCAGCCAAGAGGGCAGTAATGAAAAACTGTTTTTT; CDR3 protein: CASSQEGSNEKLFF
J gene: TRBJ2-2; clone size: -; D gene: TRBD1; V gene: TRBV5-6; CDR3 DNA: TGTGCCAGCAGCTTCGGGACAGGGGAGGACGGGGAGCTGTTTTTT; CDR3 protein: CASSFGTGEDGELFF
J gene: TRBJ1-2; clone size: -; D gene: -; V gene: TRBV19; CDR3 DNA: TGTGCCAGTCGTACGGGTTTTGACTATGGCTACACCTTC; CDR3 protein: CASRTGFDYGYTF
J gene: TRBJ1-1; clone size: few; D gene: TRBD1; V gene: TRBV11-1; CDR3 DNA: TGTGCCAGCAGCCGTTTGGGACAGCAGAACACTGAAGCTTTCTTT; CDR3 protein: CASSRLGQQNTEAFF
J gene: TRBJ1-1; clone size: -; D gene: -; V gene: TRBV19; CDR3 DNA: TGTGCCAGTAGTATAGATCACAGGGAGAACACTGAAGCTTTCTTT; CDR3 protein: CASSIDHRENTEAFF
J gene: TRBJ2-2; clone size: -; D gene: -; V gene: TRBV24-1; CDR3 DNA: TGTGCCACCATGTCGCAGGGATACACCGGGGAGCTGTTTTTT; CDR3 protein: CATMSQGYTGELFF
J gene: TRBJ2-7; clone size: few; D gene: TRBD1; V gene: TRBV7-2; CDR3 DNA: TGTGCCAGCAGCAGAGGGGGCACCCTGAGGGACGAGCAGTACTTC; CDR3 protein: CASSRGGTLRDEQYF
J gene: TRBJ2-3; clone size: -; D gene: TRBD1; V gene: TRBV2; CDR3 DNA: TGTGCCAGCAGGGGAAACAGGGGCGGAGGTGGGGATACGCAGTATTTT; CDR3 protein: CASRGNRGGGGDTQYF
J gene: TRBJ1-5; clone size: -; D gene: TRBD1; V gene: TRBV7-2; CDR3 DNA: TGTGCCAGCAGCAGGGGGCTCGGTCAGCCCCAGCATTTT; CDR3 protein: CASSRGLGQPQHF
J gene: TRBJ1-5; clone size: -; D gene: TRBD1; V gene: TRBV2; CDR3 DNA: TGTGCCAGCAGTGGCCCCGGGACAGGGGATCAGCCCCAGCATTTT; CDR3 protein: CASSGPGTGDQPQHF
J gene: TRBJ1-1; clone size: -; D gene: -; V gene: TRBV3-1/TRBV3-2; CDR3 DNA: TGTGCCAGCGGGCAGGCACTGAACACTGAAGCTTTCTTT; CDR3 protein: CASGQALNTEAFF